These T cell receptor beta chains were read from a single sample in a study of T-cell reconstitution after alpha-beta-depleted transplantation in children. A single record per CDR3 protein comes from TCRdb applying MiXCR to the PCR reads. Of a few hundred thousand distinct CDR3 sequences listed, roughly 25% are singletons. Sample: PBMCs, mostly from graft donor cells, taken 180 days after TCRalphabeta/CD19-depleted stem cell transplant. Receptors originate from a male patient younger than 18 who had a stem cell transplant for acute lymphoblastic leukemia, so the T cells may come from the graft donor. Both conserved end residues are part of each CDR3. A D gene is named only where the DNA matches it firmly. Only part of the rows carry a size: once, few, many, or a class if the clone is expanded.

TRBJ1-4,NA,NA,TRBV6-1,TGTGCCAGCACCTCAGGACCTCGAAATGAAAAACTGTTTTTT,CASTSGPRNEKLFF
TRBJ2-6,TRBD1,NA,TRBV7-4,TGTGCCAGCAGCTCTGGACAGGGGGAAGCCAACGTCCTGACTTTC,CASSSGQGEANVLTF
TRBJ1-1,NA,few,TRBV9,TGTGCCAGCAGCTCCTCTGGGGGCACTGAAGCTTTCTTT,CASSSSGGTEAFF
TRBJ2-1,TRBD2,NA,TRBV12-3/TRBV12-4,TGTGCCAGCAGTTTAGGACTAGCGCGCTACAATGAGCAGTTCTTC,CASSLGLARYNEQFF
TRBJ2-3,TRBD2,NA,TRBV6-1,TGTGCCAGCGGCCCTCCATATCAACTAGCGGTCACAGATACGCAGTATTTT,CASGPPYQLAVTDTQYF
TRBJ1-2,NA,few,TRBV6-5,TGTGCCAGCAGTTACTCGACGGGCCGGCCCTATGGCTACACCTTC,CASSYSTGRPYGYTF
TRBJ2-5,NA,few,TRBV6-5,TGTGCCAGCAGTTACTCCGCACAAGAGACCCAGTACTTC,CASSYSAQETQYF
TRBJ2-3,NA,few,TRBV7-9,TGTGCCAGCAGCTTGGATAGCGTTACAGATACGCAGTATTTT,CASSLDSVTDTQYF
TRBJ2-1,TRBD2,many,TRBV5-1,TGTGCCAGCAGCTTAGGCGGGAGTAGTTACAATGAGCAGTTCTTC,CASSLGGSSYNEQFF
TRBJ2-5,TRBD2,NA,TRBV15,TGTGCCACCAGCAGAGGAGGACTAGTCGGAGAGACCCAGTACTTC,CATSRGGLVGETQYF
TRBJ2-7,NA,many,TRBV5-1,TGCGCCAGCAGCTTGGACACCAGTCCCCCCTACTCTTACGAGCAGTACTTC,CASSLDTSPPYSYEQYF
TRBJ2-1,TRBD2,NA,TRBV7-2,TGTGCCAGCAGCTTAGGGGCCCTACGGGAGGATTACAATGAGCAGTTCTTC,CASSLGALREDYNEQFF
TRBJ2-1,TRBD2,few,TRBV20-1,TGCAGTGCTAGAGATCGGGCACTAGCGGGAGGGCCGGCCGCCTGGGAGCAGTTCTTC,CSARDRALAGGPAAWEQFF
TRBJ2-7,NA,few,TRBV21-1,TGTGCCAGCAGCATGAAGGGGTCCTACGAGCAGTACTTC,CASSMKGSYEQYF
TRBJ1-1,TRBD1,few,TRBV20-1,TGCAGTGCTAGAGGGGACAGGGAAACTGAAGCTTTCTTT,CSARGDRETEAFF
TRBJ2-3,NA,few,TRBV3-1,TGTGCCAGCAGCCAAGACTCTCCTAGCACAGATACGCAGTATTTT,CASSQDSPSTDTQYF
TRBJ1-5,NA,NA,TRBV12-3/TRBV12-4,TGTGCCAGCAGTTTTCGAGGAACTGGCAATCAGCCCCAGCATTTT,CASSFRGTGNQPQHF
TRBJ2-3,TRBD2,NA,TRBV10-3,TGTGCCACCGGGGACTGGGAGCGGGACCCCAGCACAGATACGCAGTATTTT,CATGDWERDPSTDTQYF
TRBJ1-1,NA,few,TRBV27,TGTGCCAGCCTTAGACACCCCAACACTGAAGCTTTCTTT,CASLRHPNTEAFF
TRBJ1-2,TRBD1,few,TRBV29-1,TGCAGCGTTGAAGACCCCCGACAGGGGGCTAACTATGGCTACACCTTC,CSVEDPRQGANYGYTF
TRBJ2-7,NA,many,TRBV27,TGTGCCAGCAGTTTTCAGATTTCCAGGGAGCAGTACTTC,CASSFQISREQYF
TRBJ2-7,TRBD2,NA,TRBV7-9,TGTGCCAGCAGCTTCCCGAGCGGGAGGGTATACGAGCAGTACTTC,CASSFPSGRVYEQYF
TRBJ2-3,NA,many,TRBV10-3,TGTGCCATCGCGGGCCTTGGCAGCACAGATACGCAGTATTTT,CAIAGLGSTDTQYF
TRBJ2-2,NA,many,TRBV12-3/TRBV12-4,TGTGCCAGCAGTTTTGGTGGCGAGCTGTTTTTT,CASSFGGELFF
TRBJ2-5,NA,few,TRBV5-1,TGCGCCAGCAGCGATCCTGGGCTAGAGACCCAGTACTTC,CASSDPGLETQYF
TRBJ2-1,NA,NA,TRBV5-1,TGCGCCAGCAGCTTGTATGTCGACGGTGAGCAGTTCTTC,CASSLYVDGEQFF
TRBJ2-7,NA,NA,TRBV24-1,TGTGCCACCAGTGATCCTCGAAACGAGCAGTACTTC,CATSDPRNEQYF
TRBJ2-2,NA,NA,TRBV9,TGTGCCAGCAGCGTAGGGGGGACGATCCCGAACACCGGGGAGCTGTTTTTT,CASSVGGTIPNTGELFF
TRBJ2-5,NA,few,TRBV21-1,TGTGCCAGCAGCAAACCGGGGAGGACTAGCGGGAGATGGCAAGAGACCCAGTACTTC,CASSKPGRTSGRWQETQYF
TRBJ2-7,NA,many,TRBV12-3/TRBV12-4,TGTGCCAGCAGCCCCCTTGAGTTCGGGGAGCAGTACTTC,CASSPLEFGEQYF
TRBJ1-6,NA,NA,TRBV5-1,TGCGCCAGCAAAACGGGGGTCACAGGCAATTCACCCCTCCACTTT,CASKTGVTGNSPLHF
TRBJ2-1,NA,NA,TRBV6-5,TGTGCCAGCAGTTCCGGCCTCCCCTACTTCAATGAGCAGTTCTTC,CASSSGLPYFNEQFF
TRBJ2-4,TRBD1,once,TRBV11-1,TGTGCCAGCAGCGCAGACAGGGGGCCCATCGCCAAAAACATTCAGTACTTC,CASSADRGPIAKNIQYF
TRBJ2-7,NA,NA,TRBV12-3/TRBV12-4,TGTGCCAGCAGTGTTATCGGGACTGAGTTCTCGTACTTC,CASSVIGTEFSYF
TRBJ2-7,NA,few,TRBV11-2,TGTGCCAGCAGTTTAACTACAGGGTTCTACGAGCAGTACTTC,CASSLTTGFYEQYF
TRBJ1-5,TRBD1,few,TRBV20-1,TGCAGTGCTGTACGACAGGGGGCGAACAATCAGCCCCAGCATTTT,CSAVRQGANNQPQHF
TRBJ2-7,NA,NA,TRBV4-1,TGCGCCAGCAGCCAGGTCCCCTGGGGGTCCTACGAGCAGTACTTC,CASSQVPWGSYEQYF
TRBJ2-6,TRBD1,few,TRBV20-1,TGCAGTGCTAAGGGACAGGGGAGGGGGGCCAACGTCCTGACTTTC,CSAKGQGRGANVLTF
TRBJ1-2,NA,NA,TRBV19,TGTGCCAGTAGTACAACGGGACGCCCTAACTATGGCTACACCTTC,CASSTTGRPNYGYTF
TRBJ2-7,TRBD1,many,TRBV7-2,TGTGCCAGCAGCCCCTGGACAGGGGGCCCCTACGAGCAGTACTTC,CASSPWTGGPYEQYF
TRBJ2-1,NA,few,TRBV3-1,TGTGCCAGCAGCCAAGAGGGGGGAAGTTTGGGCCTAAGAAATGAGCAGTTCTTC,CASSQEGGSLGLRNEQFF
TRBJ1-1,TRBD1,NA,TRBV5-1,TGCGCCAGCAGCAAGTGGACAGGGACGAACACTGAAGCTTTCTTT,CASSKWTGTNTEAFF
TRBJ2-4,NA,NA,TRBV12-3/TRBV12-4,TGTGCCAGCAGTTTTGATCCAGGGGTAGCCAAAAACATTCAGTACTTC,CASSFDPGVAKNIQYF
TRBJ2-1,NA,few,TRBV7-9,TGTGCCAGCAGCTTAGCGGTCCTAGCCCCGTACAATGAGCAGTTCTTC,CASSLAVLAPYNEQFF
TRBJ2-6,TRBD1,few,TRBV2,TGTGCCAGCAGTGCCCAGGACAGGGGCTTAGCCGGGGCCAACGTCCTGACTTTC,CASSAQDRGLAGANVLTF
TRBJ2-3,NA,NA,TRBV7-9,TGTGCCAGCAGTTCTACCCTAGCGTTTCCTCCAGATACGCAGTATTTT,CASSSTLAFPPDTQYF
TRBJ1-2,NA,NA,TRBV27,TGTGCCAGCAGTTCCGGGGAGCCGTACGGCTACACCTTC,CASSSGEPYGYTF
TRBJ2-2,NA,NA,TRBV21-1,TGTGCCAGCAGCACCGTAGACACCGGGGAGCTGTTTTTT,CASSTVDTGELFF
TRBJ2-6,TRBD1,once,TRBV11-2,TGTGCCAGCAGCTTTGGGACAGGGAGAAGTGGGGCCAACGTCCTGACTTTC,CASSFGTGRSGANVLTF
TRBJ2-7,NA,few,TRBV4-1,TGCGCCAGCAGCCACCTCAGCCATATCTTGGTCGAGCAGTACTTC,CASSHLSHILVEQYF
TRBJ2-3,NA,NA,TRBV27,TGTGCCAGCAGTTTATGGAGCGGATCCCACACAGATACGCAGTATTTT,CASSLWSGSHTDTQYF
TRBJ1-2,TRBD1,NA,TRBV29-1,TGCAGCGTTGAAGGAGACAGGGGGCGCGACTATGGCTACACCTTC,CSVEGDRGRDYGYTF
TRBJ2-1,TRBD2,few,TRBV7-2,TGTGCCAGCAGCTTCGGACTAGCGGGAGGACTCTACAATGAGCAGTTCTTC,CASSFGLAGGLYNEQFF
TRBJ2-3,NA,NA,TRBV14,TGTGCCAGCAGCCTCGGGAGAAAAGCAGATACGCAGTATTTT,CASSLGRKADTQYF